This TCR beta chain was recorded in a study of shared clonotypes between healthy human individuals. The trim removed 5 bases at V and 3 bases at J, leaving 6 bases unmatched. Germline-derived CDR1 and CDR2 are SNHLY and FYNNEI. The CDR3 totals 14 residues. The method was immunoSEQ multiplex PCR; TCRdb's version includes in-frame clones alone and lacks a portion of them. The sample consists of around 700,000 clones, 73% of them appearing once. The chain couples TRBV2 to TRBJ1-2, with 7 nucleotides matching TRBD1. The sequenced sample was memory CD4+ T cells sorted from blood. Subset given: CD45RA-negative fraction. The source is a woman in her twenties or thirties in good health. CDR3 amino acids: CASSFSGQDYGYTF. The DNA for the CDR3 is TGTGCCAGCAGTTTTTCCGGACAGGACTATGGCTACACCTTC.